A selection of T cell receptor beta chains follows, all from one sample in a study of blood T cell repertoires in COVID-19. Only in-frame clones appear in the TCRdb table, and some are missing; sequencing was by immunoSEQ multiplex PCR. The data show 200,000 to 300,000 clones, 70% to 85% seen once. Sample: peripheral blood. Every receptor here comes from an elderly woman with acute or convalescent COVID-19. Both conserved end residues are part of each CDR3. D genes are given only for firm matches. Clone size is stated in some rows and not others, as once, few, many or a class when expanded.

J: TRBJ2-7; size: -; V: TRBV11-2; D: -; CDR3: CASSLAGTNSYEQYF; DNA: TGTGCCAGCAGCTTAGCCGGGACAAACTCCTACGAGCAGTACTTC
J: TRBJ1-1; size: -; V: TRBV9; D: -; CDR3: CASSMGWGVNTEAFF; DNA: TGTGCCAGCAGTATGGGATGGGGGGTAAACACTGAAGCTTTCTTT
J: TRBJ1-2; size: once; V: TRBV2; D: TRBD1; CDR3: CASRQGDGYTF; DNA: TGTGCCAGCAGGCAGGGGGATGGCTACACCTTC
J: TRBJ2-2; size: many; V: TRBV7-2; D: -; CDR3: CASSLVPAGGLPGELFF; DNA: TGTGCCAGCAGCTTAGTCCCGGCAGGGGGGCTCCCCGGGGAGCTGTTTTTT
J: TRBJ2-4; size: -; V: TRBV7-2; D: -; CDR3: CASSLEGGAGIQYF; DNA: TGTGCCAGCAGCTTAGAAGGGGGGGCCGGCATTCAGTACTTC
J: TRBJ1-1; size: once; V: TRBV7-9; D: -; CDR3: CATERVPTEAFF; DNA: TGTGCCACCGAGCGGGTGCCCACTGAAGCTTTCTTT
J: TRBJ2-1; size: -; V: TRBV5-1; D: TRBD2; CDR3: CASGTRGLDYNEQFF; DNA: TGCGCCAGCGGGACTAGAGGACTAGATTACAATGAGCAGTTCTTC
J: TRBJ1-1; size: -; V: TRBV2; D: -; CDR3: CASSETMTGKNTEAFF; DNA: TGTGCCAGCAGTGAAACGATGACAGGAAAGAACACTGAAGCTTTCTTT
J: TRBJ2-1; size: -; V: TRBV5-1; D: TRBD1; CDR3: CASSSKGGPQEEFF; DNA: TGCGCCAGCAGCTCCAAAGGGGGCCCCCAGGAGGAGTTCTTC
J: TRBJ1-3; size: -; V: TRBV4-3; D: -; CDR3: CASSQDRGGNTIYF; DNA: TGCGCCAGCAGCCAAGATAGAGGTGGAAACACCATATATTTT
J: TRBJ1-2; size: once; V: TRBV3-1/TRBV3-2; D: -; CDR3: CASSQDSSYGYTF; DNA: TGTGCCAGCAGCCAGGACAGCTCCTATGGCTACACCTTC
J: TRBJ2-2; size: -; V: TRBV19; D: TRBD1; CDR3: CASSRTGAGELFF; DNA: TGTGCCAGTAGTAGGACAGGAGCCGGGGAGCTGTTTTTT
J: TRBJ1-2; size: -; V: TRBV5-1; D: TRBD1; CDR3: CASSPGTGEYGYTF; DNA: TGCGCCAGCAGCCCCGGGACAGGGGAGTATGGCTACACCTTC
J: TRBJ1-1; size: -; V: TRBV18; D: -; CDR3: CASSTGQKVNTEAFF; DNA: TGTGCCAGCTCAACGGGACAAAAGGTGAACACTGAAGCTTTCTTT
J: TRBJ1-4; size: -; V: TRBV7-2; D: TRBD1; CDR3: CASSEGGEKLFF; DNA: TGTGCCAGCAGCGAAGGGGGCGAAAAACTGTTTTTT
J: TRBJ1-1; size: -; V: TRBV3-1/TRBV3-2; D: -; CDR3: CASSPFTGRNTEAFF; DNA: TGTGCCAGCAGCCCGTTTACAGGGAGGAACACTGAAGCTTTCTTT
J: TRBJ2-4; size: -; V: TRBV25-1; D: -; CDR3: CASSEGAENIQYF; DNA: TGTGCCAGCAGTGAAGGAGCCGAAAACATTCAGTACTTC
J: TRBJ1-5; size: -; V: TRBV7-2; D: -; CDR3: CASSRDTRNSNQPQHF; DNA: TGTGCCAGCAGTCGGGACACCCGAAATAGCAATCAGCCCCAGCATTTT
J: TRBJ2-7; size: -; V: TRBV30; D: -; CDR3: CAWTDSYEQYF; DNA: TGTGCCTGGACGGACAGTTACGAGCAGTACTTC
J: TRBJ2-1; size: -; V: TRBV2; D: -; CDR3: CASRQEGYEQFF; DNA: TGTGCCAGCAGGCAGGAGGGCTATGAGCAGTTCTTC
J: TRBJ1-1; size: once; V: TRBV7-2; D: -; CDR3: CASSPQGITNTEAFF; DNA: TGTGCCAGCAGCCCCCAGGGAATTACGAACACTGAAGCTTTCTTT
J: TRBJ1-5; size: -; V: TRBV9; D: TRBD1; CDR3: CASSVGGQGFQPQHF; DNA: TGTGCCAGCAGCGTAGGTGGACAGGGTTTTCAGCCCCAGCATTTT
J: TRBJ2-1; size: -; V: TRBV7-2; D: TRBD2; CDR3: CASSLARGASGSIGTYNEQFF; DNA: TGTGCCAGCAGCTTAGCGCGGGGGGCTAGCGGGAGTATCGGCACCTACAATGAGCAGTTCTTC
J: TRBJ2-3; size: -; V: TRBV19; D: TRBD1; CDR3: CASSIPNPGQGGDTQYF; DNA: TGTGCCAGTAGTATCCCAAATCCGGGACAGGGTGGAGATACGCAGTATTTT
J: TRBJ2-4; size: -; V: TRBV4-2; D: TRBD2; CDR3: CASSQDLTSGSLNIQYF; DNA: TGTGCCAGCAGCCAAGACTTGACTAGCGGGAGTTTGAACATTCAGTACTTC
J: TRBJ2-1; size: -; V: TRBV4-3; D: -; CDR3: CASSQDAVTSLYNEQFF; DNA: TGCGCCAGCAGCCAAGATGCTGTCACTAGCCTTTACAATGAGCAGTTCTTC